The clone carrying this TCR beta chain was found many times. After removal of 5 bases from V and 5 bases from J, the junction contained 7 bases not matched to a gene. This CDR3 contains 14 residues. Germline lookup yields CDR1 MNHNS and CDR2 SASEGT. These data come from a study of T cells in Graves' hyperthyroidism and ophthalmopathy. TCR beta CDR3 sequences were amplified from RNA transcripts. Researchers ran a first-round RT-PCR on the TCR CDR3 using the HTBI primer set. TCRdb recomputed calls from the multiplex PCR reads with MiXCR, one row per CDR3 protein. The sample consists of 500,000 to 650,000 distinct CDR3 sequences, roughly 14% of them appearing once.

The chain combines TRBV6-1 with TRBJ1-1; 8 nucleotides line up with TRBD1. This receptor was identified in a woman aged 50 to 65 with Graves' ophthalmopathy. Source material: blood. CDR3 amino acids: CASSSDRGVTEAFF. DNA of the CDR3: TGTGCCAGCAGTTCCGACAGGGGCGTGACTGAAGCTTTCTTT.